The sequence of this T cell receptor (beta chain) was determined in a study of T-cell reconstitution after alpha-beta-depleted transplantation in children (dated by TCRdb to 2016 to 2017). In terms of the full investigation: Using TCR repertoire profiling, the study followed T-cell immune reconstitution in a quantitative way in children after TCRalphabeta/CD19-depleted allogeneic hematopoietic cell transplantation. On the study overall, not on this receptor specifically: Apparently early alphabetaT-cell count recovery about two months after transplant reportedly relied on only several hundred rapidly expanded clones derived from non-depleted graft cells. Over subsequent months, a decline in hyperexpanded clone frequencies was noted, and after one year, T-cell counts and TCRbeta diversity were mostly ascribed to newly produced T cells. The high TCRbeta diversity at day 60 in some patients was ascribed to recipient T cells and intrathymic progenitors that had survived conditioning.

Preparation of the library involved PCR. Sequenced on an Illumina HiSeq 2500. TCR library preparation used molecular barcoding, with unique molecular identifiers applied to normalize quantification of the TCRbeta repertoire. Using fastp trimming at Q25 and MiXCR clonotype assembly, TCRdb reanalyzed the public sequencing data and kept in-frame beta chains. Identical CDR3 protein sequences are pooled into one entry, listed with their most common genes and DNA. The sample table contains hundreds of thousands of distinct CDR3 sequences; only one count was recorded for under 15% of them. 0.65% to 0.9% of the sample is held by the ten biggest clonotypes. Remarks on this clonotype: Which antigen it targets is not known. Within one base of it there is no much larger clone, and no base qualities were kept.

From the cysteine up to the phenylalanine, the CDR3 has a length of 14 residues. This entry keeps only the CDR3 DNA: 42 bases, framed from base 1. The junction shows trimming of 0 bases on V and 4 bases on J, plus 11 bases between the germline ends. CDR1 and CDR2 are read off the germline V gene (reference sequence) as DFQATT and SNEGSKA. The treatment or condition label for this specimen denotes: allogeneic hematopoietic cell transplantation with graft depleted of TCRalphabeta T cells and CD19 B cells. The transplant recipients were children given TCRalphabeta/CD19-depleted allogeneic hematopoietic cell grafts.

The chain is encoded by TRBV20-1 joined to TRBJ2-3; the D call could be TRBD1 or TRBD2, with each sharing 5 bases. The sample in question was PBMCs, obtained before TCRalphabeta/CD19-depleted stem cell transplant. The origin of this receptor is a girl aged 2 to 9 with congenital amegakaryocytic thrombocytopenia, due to receive a stem cell transplant. The DNA sequence follows: TGCAGTGCTAGAGATGGGGGAATCTCAGATACGCAGTATTTT. Translated, it reads CSARDGGISDTQYF.